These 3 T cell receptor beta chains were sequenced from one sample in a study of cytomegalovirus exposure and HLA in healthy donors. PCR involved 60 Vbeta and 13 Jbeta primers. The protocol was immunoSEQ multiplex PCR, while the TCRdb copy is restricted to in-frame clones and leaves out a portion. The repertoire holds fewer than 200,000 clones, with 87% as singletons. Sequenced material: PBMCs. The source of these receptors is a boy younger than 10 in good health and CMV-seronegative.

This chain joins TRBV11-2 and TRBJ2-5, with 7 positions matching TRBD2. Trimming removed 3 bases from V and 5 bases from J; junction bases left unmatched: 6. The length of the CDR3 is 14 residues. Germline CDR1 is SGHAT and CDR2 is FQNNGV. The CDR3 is CASSLTGGYETQYF. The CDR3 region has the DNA TGTGCCAGCAGCTTGACCGGGGGGTACGAGACCCAGTACTTC.

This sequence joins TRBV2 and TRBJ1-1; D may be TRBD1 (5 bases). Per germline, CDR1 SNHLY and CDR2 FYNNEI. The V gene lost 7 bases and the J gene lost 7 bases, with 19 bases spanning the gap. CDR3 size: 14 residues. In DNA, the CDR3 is TGTGCCAGCACGCCAGGGCTCGCCCTGGGTGAAGCTTTCTTT. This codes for CASTPGLALGEAFF.

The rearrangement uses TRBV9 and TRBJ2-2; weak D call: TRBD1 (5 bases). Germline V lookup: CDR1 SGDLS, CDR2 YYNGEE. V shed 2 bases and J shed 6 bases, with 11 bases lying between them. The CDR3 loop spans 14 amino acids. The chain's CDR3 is CASSVGLSAGELFF. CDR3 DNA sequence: TGTGCCAGCAGCGTGGGGCTGAGCGCCGGGGAGCTGTTTTTT. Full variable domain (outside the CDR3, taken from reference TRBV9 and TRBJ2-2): DSGVTQTPKHLITATGQRVTLRCSPRSGDLSVYWYQQSLDQGLQFLIQYYNGEERAKGNILERFSAQQFPDLHSELNLSSLELGDSALYFCASSVGLSAGELFFGEGSRLTVL.